The table lists the clone carrying this TCR beta chain with many counts. Its antigen is not identified. The data belong to a study of beta chain features in type 1 diabetes. Study summary: Cell yields, gender and age were similar in healthy donors and patients.

General study points: For cells with high TCR expression, cDNA sequencing could yield over-representation.

Isolated RNA was reverse transcribed in full, so expressed TCRB transcripts were sequenced. Only in-frame clones appear in the TCRdb table, and some are missing; sequencing was by immunoSEQ multiplex PCR. The sample has 110,000 to 150,000 clones, around a tenth seen once. The CDR3 has 15 residues. Trimming stripped 7 bases from V and 1 base from J, with 15 bases between. From germline, CDR1 is SGHAT and CDR2 FQNNGV. The TCR originated in a man between 18 and 29 years old in good health. This chain links TRBV11-2 with TRBJ2-3; D might be TRBD1 (5 bases). Source material: central memory CD4+ T cells from blood. The CDR3 reads CASTSRVFGTDTQYF. CDR3 DNA: TGTGCCAGCACCTCCAGGGTCTTCGGCACAGATACGCAGTATTTT.